This T cell receptor (beta chain) appears in the sequencing data of a study of response to subunit inactivated influenza vaccine (dated by TCRdb to about 2018). Regarding the research as a whole: To follow how T cells responded to a trivalent subunit inactivated influenza vaccine, the researchers relied on deep quantitative profiling of the T cell receptor repertoire. On the study overall, not on this receptor specifically: According to the authors, only a limited number of new T cells may be recruited by each seasonal influenza vaccination.

Library prep was done by RT-PCR. Sequencing used an Illumina HiSeq 2500. Clones were called with MiXCR by TCRdb after fastp trimmed the public reads at Q25, and only in-frame beta chains were retained. Each CDR3 protein appears once, grouped with its most common genes and DNA. The sample records hundreds of thousands of distinct CDR3 sequences, 10% to 15% of which are singletons. The ten biggest clones cover approximately 10% of the sample. The germline V gene (reference sequence) gives CDR1 as SGHAT and CDR2 as FQDESV. The CDR3 measures 18 amino acids from cysteine to phenylalanine. Just the 54-base CDR3 DNA is kept, in frame starting at base 1. The V end gives up 0 bases and the J end 0 bases, leaving 4 bases in the junction not matched to a gene. Comments on this clonotype: Its binding antigen is unknown. No per-base quality is available; no much larger clone lies one base away.

The TCR comes from a man aged 45-65 years who received an inactivated influenza vaccine. Donor details come from another sample of the same person, matched by shared clones. The specimen was PBMCs from blood, collected on the day of vaccination. This chain joins TRBV11-1 to TRBJ2-1, with 11 bases in between that match TRBD2. The sequenced DNA is TGTGCCAGCAGCTTAGCCGGGACTAGCGGACACTCCTACAATGAGCAGTTCTTC. Translation gives CASSLAGTSGHSYNEQFF.